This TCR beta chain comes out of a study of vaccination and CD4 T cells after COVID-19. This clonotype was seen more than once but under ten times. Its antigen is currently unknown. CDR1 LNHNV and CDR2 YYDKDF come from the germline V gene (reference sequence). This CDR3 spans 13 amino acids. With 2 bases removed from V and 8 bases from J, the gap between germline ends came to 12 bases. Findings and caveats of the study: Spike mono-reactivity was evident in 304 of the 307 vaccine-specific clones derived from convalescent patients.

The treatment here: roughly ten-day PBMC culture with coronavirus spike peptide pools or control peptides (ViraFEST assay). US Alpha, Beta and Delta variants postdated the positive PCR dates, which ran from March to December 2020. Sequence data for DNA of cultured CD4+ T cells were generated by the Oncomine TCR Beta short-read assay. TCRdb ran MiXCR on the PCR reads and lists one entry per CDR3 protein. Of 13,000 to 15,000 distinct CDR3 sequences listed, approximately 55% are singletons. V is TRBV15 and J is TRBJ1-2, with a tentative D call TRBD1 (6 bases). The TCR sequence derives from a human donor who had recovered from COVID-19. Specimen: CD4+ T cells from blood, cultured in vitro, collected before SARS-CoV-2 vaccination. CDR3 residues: CATSRYRVGGYTF. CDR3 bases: TGTGCCACCAGCAGATACAGGGTAGGAGGCTACACCTTC.